This TCR beta chain was documented in a study of tumor and adjacent non-tumor tissue in lung cancer. On the study more broadly: There were 12 adenocarcinoma, a couple of squamous cell carcinoma and 1 small cell lung cancer cases. General study points: Shorter survival was associated with higher TCR diversity in tumors.

As regards this clonotype: Its specificity is unknown.

V lost 8 bases, J lost 2 bases, and 7 bases stayed unmatched. The germline V gene encodes CDR1 MDHEN and CDR2 SYDVKM. There are 16 residues in the CDR3. No cell sorting was done before RNA was extracted from the tissue. The library came from three nested PCR rounds adapted from ARM-PCR protocols. One entry per CDR3 protein, called by TCRdb with MiXCR from the multiplex PCR reads. This sample has over 85,000 distinct CDR3 sequences, with nearly 85% found just once. The genes are TRBV28 and TRBJ2-1; the match to TRBD1 covers 12 bases. The source is a man aged 65 to 85 with non-small cell lung cancer. Sequencing was carried out using lung tumor tissue. Here the CDR3 DNA reads TGTGCCAGCTGTTCCCGGGACAGGGGGCCCTACAATGAGCAGTTCTTC. Its translation: CASCSRDRGPYNEQFF. The whole variable domain, remainder taken from reference TRBV28 and TRBJ2-1, is DVKVTQSSRYLVKRTGEKVFLECVQDMDHENMFWYRQDPGLGLRLIYFSYDVKMKEKGDIPEGYSVSREKKERFSLILESASTNQTSMYLCASCSRDRGPYNEQFFGPGTRLTVL.